The 8 T cell receptor beta chains below all came from one sample that was sequenced in a study of OX40 agonist ivuxolimab in advanced cancers. Here immunoSEQ multiplex PCR was the method, and the copy in TCRdb shows in-frame clones only, minus some. The table lists approximately 72,000 clones, about 86% of them singletons. The sample here was CD4+ or CD8+ T cells sorted from blood, taken in a trial of the OX40 agonist ivuxolimab. These TCRs come from an adult with an advanced solid tumor such as melanoma, head and neck, liver or kidney cancer.

This clone was found a few times. The CDR3 DNA is TGTGCCAGCGGTTATTATGGCTACACCTTC. Translated: CASGYYGYTF. V gene TRBV28 combines with J gene TRBJ1-2; D not certain. Germline V lookup: CDR1 MDHEN, CDR2 SYDVKM. Deletions cut 8 bases from V and 5 bases from J, with 6 bases between. The CDR3 is made up of 10 amino acids.

With regard to this clone: This clone may be a read error of a much larger clone one base away. The chain combines TRBV29-1 with TRBJ2-5; D may match TRBD1 or TRBD2 (6 bases each). The J call may be in error: the DNA end matches TRBJ2-7 better. CDR3 length equals 11 residues. Germline V gives CDR1 SQVTM, CDR2 ANQGSEA. Written as DNA, the CDR3 is TGCAGCGTTGCAAAGGGGGGCGAGCAGTACTTC. Its translation: CSVAKGGEQYF.

The rearrangement joins TRBV28 to TRBJ1-4; maybe TRBD1 (5 bases). Germline loops: CDR1 MDHEN, CDR2 SYDVKM. The V end was cut by 3 bases, the J end by 5 bases, with 10 bases between. The CDR3 consists of 14 residues. CDR3 bases: TGTGCCAGCAGTTTTACCACAGGCAATGAAAAACTGTTTTTT. Amino acids: CASSFTTGNEKLFF.

The J gene is TRBJ1-1, the V gene TRBV6-1; D is unresolved. The V end was cut by 10 bases, the J end by 1 base, with 7 bases between. CDR3 length: 11 residues. CDR1 is MNHNS, CDR2 SASEGT, per germline. Here the CDR3 DNA reads TGTGCCATCTCCCGGAACACTGAAGCTTTCTTT. Its protein product is CAISRNTEAFF.

This clone was observed a handful of times. The chain recombines TRBV7-2 with TRBJ2-7; no reliable D call. Trimming pared 3 bases from V and 6 bases from J, leaving 6 bases between. The length of the CDR3 is 11 residues. Germline CDR1 SGHTA, CDR2 FQGNSA. The CDR3 region is CASSLFAEQYF. Written as DNA, the CDR3 is TGTGCCAGCAGCTTGTTCGCCGAGCAGTACTTC.

The chain couples TRBV18 to TRBJ2-1, with D perhaps matching TRBD2 (6 bases). CDR3 length equals 16 residues. Trimming removed 3 bases from V and 0 bases from J, with 12 bases in between. The germline gives CDR1 KGHSH, CDR2 LQKENI. CDR3 DNA: TGTGCCAGCTCACCGGGCGGGACGAGCTCCTACAATGAGCAGTTCTTC. Translation gives CASSPGGTSSYNEQFF.

A few counts support this clone. The chain employs TRBV15 and TRBJ2-3; no definite D call. Germline V CDR1 and CDR2: LNHNV, YYDKDF (reference sequence). V was pared by 2 bases and J by 0 bases, with 15 bases between. CDR3 length equals 17 residues. The CDR3 spells CATSRMETATSTDTQYF. CDR3 DNA sequence: TGTGCCACCAGCAGAATGGAAACGGCTACTAGCACAGATACGCAGTATTTT.

The chain employs TRBV6-6 and TRBJ2-1; D not certain. The V and J ends lost 8 bases and 4 bases respectively, with 18 bases between them. The CDR3 totals 15 residues. Germline lookup yields CDR1 MNHNY and CDR2 SVGAGI (reference sequence). The CDR3, as DNA: TGTGCCAGCTCTGGGCCTAGGGTAAAGTACAATGAGCAGTTCTTC. The encoded protein is CASSGPRVKYNEQFF.